The T cell receptor beta chain described here comes from a study of CD4 T cells in relation to SARS-CoV-2 and coronaviruses. Study-level points and caveats: No crossreactivity against non-spike viral proteins was tested here.

V shed 5 bases and J shed 2 bases, with 13 bases lying between them. Germline V CDR1 and CDR2: KGHSH, LQKENI. The CDR3 runs 15 residues. Concerning this clone itself: The antigen remains unidentified.

Unexposed donor CD4+ T cells date from 2011-2018, before the COVID-19 pandemic. CD4 enrichment then naive enrichment separated naive from memory CD4+ cells. Sequencing used immunoSEQ multiplex PCR; TCRdb keeps in-frame clones, though not all of them. Of some 65,000 clones listed, around 87% are singletons. The sequence derives from a human donor in good health. Specimen: memory CD4+ T cells from PBMCs. The V gene is TRBV18, the J gene TRBJ1-5; possibly TRBD1 for D (6 bases). CDR3 nucleotide sequence: TGTGCCAGCTCAACACAGGGAGGGGGCAATCAGCCCCAGCATTTT. Its protein product is CASSTQGGGNQPQHF.